The 22 T cell receptor beta chains listed next were all sequenced from one sample in a study of post-analysis software for immune sequencing data. Antigens of these TCRs are unknown. Unique molecular identifiers tagged the TCR beta cDNA libraries. Each CDR3 protein gets one entry after TCRdb re-called the PCR reads with MiXCR. Here the sample spans approximately 770,000 distinct CDR3 sequences, around 45% being singletons. Study-level results: Higher frequency in patients than in controls was seen for about five TRBV segments, with TRBV5-6, TRBV5-1 and TRBV20-1 among them.

The sample consisted of blood. These receptors were obtained from a girl aged 5 to 17 with multiple sclerosis.

This clonotype was found a few times. V gene TRBV11-2 combines with J gene TRBJ2-1, with TRBD2 identical over 7 bases. The CDR3 contains 13 residues. Germline V gene sequence: CDR1 SGHAT, CDR2 FQNNGV. With V trimmed by 1 base and J by 9 bases, 3 bases remained unmatched. The CDR3 loop is CASSLAGGSEQFF. The CDR3 nucleotides read TGTGCCAGCAGCTTAGCGGGAGGAAGTGAGCAGTTCTTC.

This clonotype turned up a few times. The V and J genes are TRBV15 and TRBJ2-7; TRBD1 is a possible D gene (6 bases). The CDR3 contains 16 residues. The ends were cut back, 0 bases at V and 3 bases at J, with 15 bases in the middle. Germline lookup yields CDR1 LNHNV and CDR2 YYDKDF (reference sequence). CDR3 DNA: TGTGCCACCAGCAGAGATTACCCCGGACAGTTCTACGAGCAGTACTTC. This sequence encodes CATSRDYPGQFYEQYF.

The V and J genes are TRBV4-3 and TRBJ2-2; 7 bases fit TRBD1. V lost 3 bases, J lost 2 bases, and 6 bases stayed unmatched. From germline, CDR1 is LGHNA and CDR2 YSLEER. This CDR3 comprises 16 residues. The CDR3: CASSHGRQGNTGELFF. The DNA of the CDR3 is TGCGCCAGCAGCCATGGTCGACAGGGAAACACCGGGGAGCTGTTTTTT.

This clonotype has only one observation. V is TRBV20-1 and J is TRBJ2-3; possibly TRBD1 for D (6 bases). Germline CDR1 and CDR2: DFQATT and SNEGSKA (reference sequence). The CDR3 length is 13 residues. The V end lost 5 bases, the J end lost 1 base, and 10 bases lay between the germline ends. The CDR3 is CSAYRDGTDTQYF. Written as DNA, the CDR3 is TGCAGTGCTTACAGGGATGGCACAGATACGCAGTATTTT.

The chain combines TRBV7-6 with TRBJ1-4; D not resolved. The germline CDR1 and CDR2 sequences are SGHVS and FNYEAQ. This CDR3 spans 13 amino acids. The V gene lost 3 bases and the J gene lost 7 bases, with 9 bases spanning the gap. The CDR3 region is CASSFSSSEKLFF. The CDR3 DNA reads TGTGCCAGCAGCTTTTCCTCTAGTGAAAAACTGTTTTTT.

The V call is TRBV15, the J call TRBJ2-1; the D call may be TRBD1 or TRBD2 (5 bases each). Between the trimmed V and J ends, which lost 2 bases and 7 bases, there was a span of 9 bases. This CDR3 has 13 residues. CDR1 is LNHNV, CDR2 YYDKDF, per germline (reference sequence). The CDR3, as DNA: TGTGCCACCAGCAGACTCGAGGGGAATGAGCAGTTCTTC. Protein product: CATSRLEGNEQFF. Full variable domain (remainder filled in from reference TRBV15 and TRBJ2-1): DAMVIQNPRYQVTQFGKPVTLSCSQTLNHNVMYWYQQKSSQAPKLLFHYYDKDFNNEADTPDNFQSRRPNTSFCFLDIRSPGLGDTAMYLCATSRLEGNEQFFGPGTRLTVL.

The genes are TRBV28 and TRBJ1-2; D gene unclear. The length of the CDR3 is 12 residues. V was cut by 8 bases and J by 1 base, with 8 bases left in between. Germline-derived CDR1 and CDR2 are MDHEN and SYDVKM. The CDR3 coding sequence is TGTGCCAGCGCCATCGGTAACTATGGCTACACCTTC. Protein sequence: CASAIGNYGYTF.

The chain couples TRBV11-2 to TRBJ1-1; D ambiguous. V gave up 2 bases and J gave up 1 base, with 8 bases separating them. This CDR3 is built from 14 residues. From germline, CDR1 is SGHAT and CDR2 FQNNGV. The CDR3 protein is CASSLLEGNTEAFF. The CDR3 bases are TGTGCCAGCAGCTTACTGGAGGGGAACACTGAAGCTTTCTTT.

This clonotype was observed a handful of times. The V and J genes are TRBV12-3 or TRBV12-4 and TRBJ2-3, with D possibly TRBD2 on 5 matching bases. The CDR3 has 12 amino acids. Trimming shortened V by 4 bases and J by 12 bases, and 14 bases separated the two germline ends. CDR3 residues: CASSSGINLQYF. CDR3 bases: TGTGCCAGCAGTTCGGGGATTAATCTCCAGTATTTT.

This sequence joins TRBV7-2 and TRBJ2-4, with a weak D call TRBD1 (5 bases). The V gene lost 5 bases and the J gene lost 2 bases, with 13 bases spanning the gap. CDR1 SGHTA and CDR2 FQGNSA come from the germline V gene. The CDR3 sequence is 15 residues long. The CDR3, as DNA: TGTGCCAGCAGCCAGGGTTCCCTGTCCAAAAACATTCAGTACTTC. Encoded protein: CASSQGSLSKNIQYF. The entire variable domain, with the rest obtained from reference TRBV7-2 and TRBJ2-4, is as follows: GAGVSQSPSNKVTEKGKDVELRCDPISGHTALYWYRQSLGQGLEFLIYFQGNSAPDKSGLPSDRFSAERTGGSVSTLTIQRTQQEDSAVYLCASSQGSLSKNIQYFGAGTRLSVL.

With respect to this clonotype: This may arise from a read error, as a much more abundant clone is one base away. V usage is TRBV10-3 and J usage is TRBJ1-2; 11 positions agree with TRBD1. Germline V CDR1 and CDR2: ENHRY, SYGVKD. With 4 bases clipped from V and 3 bases from J, the junction kept 7 bases outside the gene matches. The CDR3 has 16 residues. The CDR3 is CAISGPRDRGDYGYTF. The DNA of the CDR3 is TGTGCCATCAGTGGTCCCCGGGACAGGGGGGACTATGGCTACACCTTC.

The table lists this clonotype with a few counts. This chain links TRBV20-1 with TRBJ1-2; TRBD1 aligns across 7 bases. The germline CDR1 and CDR2 sequences are DFQATT and SNEGSKA (reference sequence). The CDR3 contains 18 residues. Losses at the gene ends were 5 bases for V and 3 bases for J; bases not matched to a gene: 21. Written as DNA, the CDR3 is TGCAGTGCTTTTATCCTACAGGGGTCAGTCCCCCTAGACTATGGCTACACCTTC. It encodes CSAFILQGSVPLDYGYTF.

The V and J genes are TRBV10-3 and TRBJ2-7; 8 bases are a match to TRBD1. CDR3 length equals 15 residues. J gave up 4 bases and V 4 bases, and 9 bases lay outside the gene matches. In germline, CDR1 is ENHRY, CDR2 SYGVKD. For the CDR3, the DNA is TGTGCCATCAGTGGTCGGGACAGGCAGGGGTACGAGCAGTACTTC. Translating gives CAISGRDRQGYEQYF.

This sequence joins TRBV7-8 and TRBJ2-5; a possible D gene is TRBD2 (5 bases). Germline lookup yields CDR1 SGHVS and CDR2 FQNEAQ. Trimming took off 3 bases at V and 5 bases at J, with 10 bases between the two ends. The CDR3 extends over 13 amino acids. CDR3 amino acids: CASSFRTGETQYF. The CDR3 nucleotides are TGTGCCAGCAGCTTTAGGACTGGGGAGACCCAGTACTTC.

This clonotype has just a few counts. V and J are TRBV6-4 and TRBJ2-5, with 9 bases identical to TRBD2. Per germline, CDR1 MRHNA and CDR2 SNTAGT. This CDR3 is 17 amino acids long. V lost 6 bases and J lost 6; bases outside the gene matches: 17. The CDR3 is CASSYSPSGMGSQTQYF. The CDR3 coding sequence is TGTGCCAGCAGCTACAGCCCTAGCGGGATGGGATCACAGACCCAGTACTTC.

This chain uses TRBV6-5 with TRBJ2-3, with D possibly being TRBD1 (5 bases). V shed 0 bases and J shed 2 bases, with 6 bases lying between them. The CDR3 consists of 14 residues. Germline values: CDR1 MNHEY, CDR2 SVGAGI. CDR3 residues: CASSYSDNTDTQYF. The CDR3, as DNA: TGTGCCAGCAGTTACTCGGACAACACAGATACGCAGTATTTT.

The chain recombines TRBV24-1 with TRBJ2-5; TRBD2 matches 15 bases. The V segment lost 10 bases and the J segment 0 bases; nucleotides outside the gene matches: 5. Germline V gives CDR1 KGHDR, CDR2 SFDVKD. CDR3 length equals 16 residues. CDR3 protein: CATGGLAGGHQETQYF. In DNA form, the CDR3 reads TGTGCCACGGGGGGACTAGCGGGAGGTCACCAAGAGACCCAGTACTTC.

The genes are TRBV5-1 and TRBJ1-1; tentative D call: TRBD1 (5 bases). The length of the CDR3 is 14 residues. Germline V gene lookup returns CDR1 SGHRS and CDR2 YFSETQ. V was trimmed by 5 bases and J by 1 base, leaving 12 bases between them. The CDR3 region is CASRETTGNTEAFF. The CDR3 DNA sequence: TGCGCCAGCAGGGAGACAACAGGGAACACTGAAGCTTTCTTT.

This clonotype was observed a handful of times. The CDR3 reads CASSSQTGLGGGETQYF. The CDR3 DNA is TGTGCCAGCAGTTCCCAGACAGGGCTTGGCGGTGGAGAGACCCAGTACTTC. The chain is built from TRBV28 and TRBJ2-5; 7 bases are shared with TRBD1. Germline CDR1 MDHEN, CDR2 SYDVKM. The trim removed 4 bases at V and 4 bases at J, leaving 15 bases unmatched. The CDR3 is 17 amino acids.

This clonotype was detected only a few times. V is TRBV6-2 or TRBV6-3 and J is TRBJ2-5; D is undetermined. This CDR3 has 14 amino acids. Germline lookup yields CDR1 MNHEY and CDR2 SVGEGT. The V end was cut by 6 bases, the J end by 1 base, with 12 bases between. CDR3 residues: CASSHSGVQETQYF. CDR3 DNA sequence: TGTGCCAGCAGCCATTCCGGAGTCCAAGAGACCCAGTACTTC.

The rearrangement links TRBV27 to TRBJ2-7, with 7 bases aligning to TRBD1. Germline CDR1 is MNHEY and CDR2 is SMNVEV (reference sequence). The CDR3 consists of 15 residues. Losses at the gene ends were 6 bases for V and 4 bases for J; bases not matched to a gene: 12. DNA of the CDR3: TGTGCCAGCAGCCGAATAACGGCCAGGGGGTACGAGCAGTACTTC. Its translation is CASSRITARGYEQYF.

The V call is TRBV6-5, the J call TRBJ2-5; possibly TRBD1 for D (6 bases). The CDR3 runs 13 residues. The germline V gene encodes CDR1 MNHEY and CDR2 SVGAGI. V was shortened by 6 bases and J by 5 bases, with 13 bases between the two germline ends. The CDR3 spells CASRGHLQETQYF. CDR3 sequence (DNA): TGTGCCAGCAGGGGACACCTCCAGGAGACCCAGTACTTC.